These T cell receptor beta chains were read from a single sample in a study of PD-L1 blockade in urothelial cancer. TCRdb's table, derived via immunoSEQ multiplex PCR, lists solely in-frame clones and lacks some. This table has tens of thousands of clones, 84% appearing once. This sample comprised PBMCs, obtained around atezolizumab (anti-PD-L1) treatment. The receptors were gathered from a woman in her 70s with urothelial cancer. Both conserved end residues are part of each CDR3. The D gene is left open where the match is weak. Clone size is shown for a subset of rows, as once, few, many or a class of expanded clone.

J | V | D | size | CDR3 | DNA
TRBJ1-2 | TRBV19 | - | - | CASRILQGNYGYTF | TGTGCCAGCCGTATTTTACAGGGAAACTATGGCTACACCTTC
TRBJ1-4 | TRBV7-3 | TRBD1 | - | CASSRGQGRVATNEKLFF | TGTGCCAGCAGTCGCGGACAGGGACGAGTTGCAACTAATGAAAAACTGTTTTTT
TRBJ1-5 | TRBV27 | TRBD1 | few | CASSPTGGYQPQHF | TGTGCCAGCAGCCCCACAGGGGGCTATCAGCCCCAGCATTTT
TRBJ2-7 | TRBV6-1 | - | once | CASSETGMYYEQYF | TGTGCCAGCAGTGAAACAGGGATGTACTACGAGCAGTACTTC
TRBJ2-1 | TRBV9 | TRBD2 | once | CASSVAMSGGNNEQFF | TGTGCCAGCAGCGTAGCCATGAGCGGGGGCAACAATGAGCAGTTCTTC
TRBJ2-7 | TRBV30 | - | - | CAWSALYEQYF | TGTGCCTGGAGTGCTCTCTACGAGCAGTACTTC
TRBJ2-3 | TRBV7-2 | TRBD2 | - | CASSPATSGDTQYF | TGTGCCAGCAGCCCCGCGACTAGCGGGGATACGCAGTATTTT
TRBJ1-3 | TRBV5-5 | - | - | CASSHARGLPSGNTIYF | TGTGCCAGCAGCCACGCTAGGGGACTCCCCTCTGGAAACACCATATATTTT
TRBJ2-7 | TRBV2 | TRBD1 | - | CASRDRGSTYEQYF | TGTGCCAGCAGGGACAGGGGATCCACCTACGAGCAGTACTTC
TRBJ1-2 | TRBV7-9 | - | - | CASSLGGGYYGYTF | TGTGCCAGCAGCTTAGGGGGAGGATACTATGGCTACACCTTC